Each of the 25 T cell receptor beta chains below was sequenced from the same sample in a study of blood T cells in healthy people across ages. Next came a second PCR, run for roughly 7 to 12 cycles, which used a sample-barcoded 5' primer along with a J-beta primer mix. TCRdb re-called the 5' RACE reads through MiXCR, storing one row per CDR3 protein. There are hundreds of thousands of distinct CDR3 sequences in the sample; 32% occur only once, and 15% lies in the top ten. The sequencing input was blood. The receptors were gathered from a woman of 80 years or more in good health.

This chain joins TRBV4-1 and TRBJ2-1; TRBD2 matches at 12 bases. The CDR3 extends over 15 amino acids. Germline V lookup: CDR1 MGHRA, CDR2 YSYEKL. The J segment lost 10 bases and the V segment lost 4 bases, leaving 8 bases of the junction unmatched. The CDR3 protein is CASSPGLAGRGEQFF. In DNA, the CDR3 is TGCGCCAGCAGCCCGGGACTAGCGGGCCGGGGAGAGCAGTTCTTC.

On this clonotype: A much more abundant neighbour one base away suggests this may be a read error. CDR3 DNA: TGTGCCAGCAGCGAGTACGGGACAGTACAAGGGAATTCACCCCCCCACTTT. Translated, it gives CASSEYGTVQGNSPPHF. The chain couples TRBV7-6 to TRBJ1-6; the match to TRBD1 covers 7 bases. Germline assignment: CDR1 SGHVS and CDR2 FNYEAQ. This CDR3 comprises 17 residues.

The chain joins TRBV9 to TRBJ2-1; 7 bases match TRBD2. This CDR3 contains 16 residues. The trim removed 3 bases at V and 9 bases at J, leaving 15 bases unmatched. In germline, CDR1 is SGDLS, CDR2 YYNGEE. The CDR3: CASSASTNGGIGEQFF. CDR3 bases: TGTGCCAGCAGCGCCTCGACTAACGGGGGGATAGGTGAGCAGTTCTTC.

This clonotype was counted between two and nine times. This chain connects TRBV7-9 to TRBJ1-6; D is possibly TRBD1 (5 bases). Trimming left V 4 bases short and J 8 bases short, with 18 bases between. The germline V gene encodes CDR1 SEHNR and CDR2 FQNEAQ (reference sequence). The CDR3 is made up of 16 amino acids. The CDR3 sequence is CASSSGLPDGDSPLHF. In DNA form, the CDR3 reads TGTGCCAGCAGCTCGGGGCTCCCGGACGGGGATTCACCCCTCCACTTT.

For this clonotype: A read error is possible here, since a much larger clone lies one base away. V gene TRBV20-1 combines with J gene TRBJ2-5; TRBD1 is a possible D gene (6 bases). The CDR3 is 15 residues long. Germline values: CDR1 DFQATT, CDR2 SNEGSKA (reference sequence). V lost 3 bases, J lost 11 bases, and 25 bases lay in between. The CDR3 region has the DNA TGCAGTGCTAGGACCTCCGGACAGAGCCTTTACGGGCAGTACTTC. Translating it yields CSARTSGQSLYGQYF.

In its sample, this clonotype was seen many times. This chain connects TRBV20-1 to TRBJ2-7, with 8 bases matching TRBD2. Per germline, CDR1 DFQATT and CDR2 SNEGSKA (reference sequence). Trimming removed 6 bases from V and 7 bases from J; junction bases left unmatched: 8. This CDR3 comprises 12 residues. The CDR3 reads CSARAGVREQYF. The CDR3 DNA is TGCAGTGCCCGAGCGGGGGTCAGAGAGCAGTACTTC.

This clonotype occurred a few times. The chain recombines TRBV4-3 with TRBJ2-7; D call uncertain. The CDR3 spans 14 residues. V shed 0 bases and J shed 4 bases, with 10 bases lying between them. Germline loops: CDR1 LGHNA, CDR2 YSLEER. The CDR3 reads CASSQEFATYEQYF. CDR3 coding DNA: TGCGCCAGCAGCCAAGAATTCGCGACGTACGAGCAGTACTTC.

This clonotype was observed at least ten times. V usage is TRBV10-3 and J usage is TRBJ1-2; D is possibly TRBD1 (6 bases). Trimming took 2 bases from V and 4 from J, leaving 8 bases between them. CDR1 and CDR2 from the germline V gene are ENHRY and SYGVKD. The CDR3 runs to 13 residues. The CDR3 region is CAISETRGYGYTF. The CDR3 DNA sequence: TGTGCCATCAGTGAGACCAGGGGCTATGGCTACACCTTC.

This clonotype has just a few counts. The V gene is TRBV30, the J gene TRBJ1-1, with D uncertain. V gave up 0 bases and J gave up 2 bases, with 7 bases separating them. Germline V lookup: CDR1 GTSNPN, CDR2 SVGIG (reference sequence). CDR3 size: 13 residues. This chain's CDR3 is CAWSVRTNTEAFF. DNA of the CDR3: TGTGCCTGGAGTGTACGGACCAACACTGAAGCTTTCTTT.

CDR3 in DNA: TGCAGTGCTAGAGATAGGTGGGGGGAGACCCAGTACTTC. Translated, it gives CSARDRWGETQYF. This chain uses TRBV20-1 with TRBJ2-5, with D possibly being TRBD1 or TRBD2 (5 bases each). Germline V gene sequence: CDR1 DFQATT, CDR2 SNEGSKA (reference sequence). Trimming took off 0 bases at V and 5 bases at J, with 10 bases between the two ends. The CDR3 sequence is 13 residues long.

V and J are TRBV12-3 or TRBV12-4 and TRBJ2-3, with 7 positions matching TRBD1. The CDR3 has 14 amino acids. The ends lost 4 bases at V and 15 bases at J; junction bases unmatched: 16. CDR3 sequence: CASSSTGITDAEYF. DNA of the CDR3: TGTGCCAGCAGTTCGACAGGGATCACAGATGCGGAATATTTT.

About this clonotype itself: This CDR3 fails to terminate in the conserved phenylalanine or tryptophan, so it likely reflects a read error. The DNA is omitted, as the CDR3 cannot be located on it reliably, and the CDR3 follows TCRdb's listing. The CDR3 loop reads CASTRRRAGSTDTQYS. The chain is built from TRBV12-3 or TRBV12-4 and TRBJ2-3; TRBD1, as called in the table, went unchecked against the DNA. The CDR3 has 16 amino acids, counting both end residues.

This clonotype was observed a few times. A read error may explain this, as a much larger clone is one base away. This chain links TRBV12-3 or TRBV12-4 with TRBJ2-7, with a weak D call TRBD1 (6 bases). V lost 6 bases, J lost 2 bases, and 14 bases lay in between. CDR3 length: 14 residues. CDR3 sequence (DNA): TGTGCCAGCAGGAGGGGGACGGTGGCCTACGAGCAGTACTTC. It yields the protein CASRRGTVAYEQYF.

This clonotype occurred many times. The chain couples TRBV5-1 to TRBJ1-6; D perhaps matches TRBD1 (6 bases). V lost 3 bases, J lost 5 bases, and 9 bases lay in between. The CDR3 totals 14 residues. The germline gives CDR1 SGHRS, CDR2 YFSETQ. CDR3 nucleotide sequence: TGCGCCAGCAGCTGGACAGCACATAATTCACCCCTCCACTTT. This encodes CASSWTAHNSPLHF.

The V gene is TRBV12-3 or TRBV12-4, the J gene TRBJ1-1; the D gene is possibly TRBD1 (6 bases). There are 14 residues in the CDR3. The V end was cut by 6 bases, the J end by 10 bases, with 21 bases between. CDR3 residues: CASSPTGRGAGAFF. The CDR3 DNA sequence: TGTGCCAGCAGCCCAACCGGTCGGGGGGCTGGAGCTTTCTTT.

With respect to this clonotype: This may be a read error: a much more frequent sequence differs by one nucleotide. This sequence joins TRBV20-1 and TRBJ2-3; D uncertain. Trimming cost V 8 bases and J 10 bases, with 16 bases left between them. The CDR3 loop spans 11 amino acids. CDR1 DFQATT and CDR2 SNEGSKA come from the germline V gene (reference sequence). The CDR3 loop is CSTLRTSPQYF. In nucleotides, the CDR3 is TGCAGTACCTTGAGGACGTCACCGCAGTATTTT.

This clonotype appeared many times. Here the CDR3 DNA reads TGTGCCAGCAGCCACACCAGGATGAACACTGAAGCTTTCTTT. Amino acids: CASSHTRMNTEAFF. V usage is TRBV7-2 and J usage is TRBJ1-1; D remains unclear. Trimming shortened V by 5 bases and J by 0 bases, and 10 bases separated the two germline ends. Germline V CDR1 and CDR2: SGHTA, FQGNSA. This CDR3 is built from 14 residues.

This chain connects TRBV7-9 to TRBJ1-1; D gene uncertain. V was cut by 0 bases and J by 2 bases, with 10 bases left in between. The CDR3 loop spans 15 amino acids. The V gene's germline CDR1 is SEHNR and CDR2 FQNEAQ (reference sequence). Here the CDR3 DNA reads TGTGCCAGCAGCTTAGCACTGACACCCAACACTGAAGCTTTCTTT. Protein: CASSLALTPNTEAFF.

In the case of this clonotype: This sequence may be a read error, since a much larger clone differs from it by one base. V gene TRBV7-9 combines with J gene TRBJ1-1; no clear D. The CDR3 has 12 residues. Germline V CDR1 and CDR2: SEHNR, FQNEAQ (reference sequence). The V end lost 1 base, the J end lost 11 bases, and 11 bases lay between the germline ends. DNA of the CDR3: TGTGCCAGCAGCTTAGAGAGTTTGGCCGCTTTCTTT. Amino acids: CASSLESLAAFF.

This clonotype has at least ten counts. The CDR3 nucleotides are TGCAGCGATAGACAGGGTCCAGATACGCAGTATTTT. Translated: CSDRQGPDTQYF. The chain recombines TRBV29-1 with TRBJ2-3, with 7 positions matching TRBD1. Trimming removed 7 bases from V and 4 bases from J; junction bases left unmatched: 5. Germline V gene lookup returns CDR1 SQVTM and CDR2 ANQGSEA. The CDR3 covers 12 residues.

The chain carries TRBV15 and TRBJ2-1, with D maybe TRBD2 (5 bases). Germline CDR1 and CDR2: LNHNV and YYDKDF (reference sequence). This CDR3 has 12 residues. V lost 5 bases and J 9 bases, leaving 11 bases between the germline ends. The DNA of the CDR3 is TGTGCCACCAGCCCATTAGGGAGTGAGCAGTTCTTC. Residues: CATSPLGSEQFF.

A word on this clonotype: A much bigger clone sits one base away, suggesting this may be a read error. The chain employs TRBV7-2 and TRBJ2-1, with TRBD1 identical over 7 bases. This CDR3 is built from 12 residues. CDR1 is SGHTA, CDR2 FQGNSA, per germline. V dropped 7 bases and J dropped 9; count of bases not matched to a gene: 6. The CDR3 DNA reads as TGTGCCAGCACCGAGCAGGGGGTTGAGCAGTTCTTC. As protein: CASTEQGVEQFF.

Regarding this clonotype: This clone may be a read error of a much larger clone one base away. The rearrangement uses TRBV5-1 and TRBJ2-3, with D tentatively TRBD2 (7 bases). The germline gives CDR1 SGHRS, CDR2 YFSETQ. The CDR3 has 15 amino acids. V was trimmed by 0 bases and J by 4 bases, leaving 12 bases between them. In nucleotides, the CDR3 is TGCGCCAGCAGCTTGGAGGGGGGGGCCTCAGATACGCAGTATTTT. It yields the protein CASSLEGGASDTQYF.

In this sample, this clonotype turned up many times. CDR3 sequence (DNA): TGTGCCAGCAGTTCGAAAGGGGACACTGAAGCTTTCTTT. This codes for CASSSKGDTEAFF. The V gene is TRBV12-3 or TRBV12-4, the J gene TRBJ1-1; D might be TRBD1 (5 bases). Trimming pared 4 bases from V and 3 bases from J, leaving 9 bases between. The CDR3 runs to 13 residues.

This clonotype was recorded a few times. The chain employs TRBV30 and TRBJ1-1; weak D call: TRBD1 (5 bases). The CDR3 covers 12 residues. Germline CDR1 reads GTSNPN; CDR2 reads SVGIG (reference sequence). The V gene lost 2 bases and the J gene lost 7 bases, with 11 bases spanning the gap. The CDR3 DNA is TGTGCCTGGAGTACAGGAAGGGGTGAAGCTTTCTTT. It specifies CAWSTGRGEAFF.